Below, one TCR beta chain is given with its context. Its target is not known. This sample was included in a study of T cells in Graves' hyperthyroidism and ophthalmopathy. Study at large: Peripheral blood samples were taken at initial diagnosis, prior to any treatment. The study, taken as a whole, reports: Ophthalmopathy prediction by the model preceded onset by a median 6.5 months.

Per germline, CDR1 SEHNR and CDR2 FQNEAQ (reference sequence). The CDR3 totals 13 residues. V lost 3 bases, J lost 7 bases, and 9 bases lay in between. Amplification targeted TCR beta CDR3 regions from RNA transcripts. Carried out on the TCR CDR3, a first-round RT-PCR used the HTBI primer set. TCRdb analysed the multiplex PCR reads with MiXCR anew, one entry per CDR3 protein. The sample lists approximately 620,000 distinct CDR3 sequences; 16% were seen once. The sample consisted of blood. This TCR came from a woman in her thirties or forties with Graves' ophthalmopathy. V usage is TRBV7-9 and J usage is TRBJ1-4, with a weak D call TRBD1 (6 bases). The CDR3 region is CASSFGRGEKLFF. In DNA form, the CDR3 reads TGTGCCAGCAGCTTTGGCAGGGGTGAAAAACTGTTTTTT.